This T cell receptor beta chain was identified during a study of blood T cell repertoires in COVID-19. Study overall: Samples representing acute and convalescent COVID-19 were sourced from the United States, Italy and Spain. PBMCs, B-cell-depleted T cells, or T cells were the source of the cDNA or gDNA that made up the material.

CDR1 and CDR2 from the germline V gene are SGHRS and YFSETQ. The length of the CDR3 is 15 residues. The J segment lost 7 bases and the V segment lost 4 bases, leaving 6 bases of the junction unmatched. This clone showed up just once. As processed by the authors: Reference gene primer amplification yielded estimated nucleated cell counts. Profiling relied on immunoSEQ multiplex PCR, and the TCRdb table lists in-frame clones only, not all of them. The D gene and trimming were derived from the DNA, and the V and J assignments and clone size from that table. The table shows approximately 46,000 clones, with 65% to 90% occurring only once.

This TCR was recovered from a human donor in a cohort sampled during active COVID-19. The rearrangement uses TRBV5-1 and TRBJ2-1; TRBD2 matches at 12 bases. The sequenced sample was peripheral blood. The CDR3: CASSRLAGVGNEQFF. The DNA of the CDR3 is TGCGCCAGCAGCCGACTAGCGGGAGTGGGGAATGAGCAGTTCTTC.